The entry below gives a single TCR beta chain sequence along with its context. This clone has just a few counts. The antigen this receptor binds is unknown. Nothing much larger sits one base from this clone, and base qualities are not available. TCRbeta CDR3 regions were amplified from genomic DNA by means of the immunoSEQ Assay, a bias-controlled multiplex PCR. As for how the authors treated the data: Nucleated cell counts per sample were estimated from amplification of reference gene primers within the assay. Sequence reads were collapsed and filtered to measure the absolute abundance of every unique TCRbeta CDR3 rearrangement. For each sample, productive Simpson clonality was calculated as the square root of Simpson's diversity index over productive rearrangements. Drawn from immuneACCESS, this table holds only the in-frame rearrangements with V and J called that TCRdb kept. Clones are partly lost; checked studies trace under half to an unresolved V gene and leave the rest unexplained. The DNA gave D and trimming, while V, J and clone size come from that table. This sample is represented by 53,000 or so clones; 79% of them were singletons. The ten largest clones capture over 3% of the sample.

Relative to germline, V is 0 bases shorter and J is 5 bases shorter, with 17 bases between their ends. In the germline V gene, CDR1 corresponds to SGHRS and CDR2 to YFSETQ. The CDR3, cysteine through phenylalanine, is 16 amino acids long. The sequence is cut down to CDR3 DNA, 48 bases in frame from base 1. The collaborating institutions used their own protocols to collect whole blood in K2EDTA tubes. For TCRbeta analysis, collaborators shipped samples in one of three forms: frozen whole blood, isolated PBMCs, or DNA extracted from either of those sample types. This sample stems from a study of blood T cell repertoires in COVID-19 (dated by TCRdb to about 2020). A note on the overall study: Samples covering the acute and convalescent phases of COVID-19 were provided by collaborators in the United States, Italy and Spain. The material from the prospective study consisted of cDNA or gDNA derived from T cells, B-cell-depleted T cells, or PBMCs. The dataset comprised deeply sampled blood TCRbeta repertoires from subjects exposed to, actively infected with, or recovered from COVID-19. A freely available public database, intended as a resource for researchers studying the immune response to SARS-CoV-2, is where the repertoires were released. Samples came from the ongoing ImmuneRACE study (first 160 participants) plus 1,254 subjects from 6 global collaborators. A de-identified subject ID, COVID-19 status, age in years and sex were almost always included in the sample metadata. Where available, HLA class I and class II types were taken from metadata supplied by the sample provider and were not determined by assay-based typing.

Overall study outcomes, separate from this receptor: The amount of clinical and demographic metadata varied by source and participant and was provided uncurated.

Sequences were obtained from peripheral blood. The receptor comes from a man aged 55 to 70 with acute or convalescent COVID-19. Here the chain combines TRBV5-1 and TRBJ2-5; the D gene is possibly TRBD2, with 7 bases matching. The CDR3 region has the sequence CASSLVGARGGETQYF. The base sequence is TGCGCCAGCAGCTTGGTGGGAGCCAGGGGAGGGGAGACCCAGTACTTC.